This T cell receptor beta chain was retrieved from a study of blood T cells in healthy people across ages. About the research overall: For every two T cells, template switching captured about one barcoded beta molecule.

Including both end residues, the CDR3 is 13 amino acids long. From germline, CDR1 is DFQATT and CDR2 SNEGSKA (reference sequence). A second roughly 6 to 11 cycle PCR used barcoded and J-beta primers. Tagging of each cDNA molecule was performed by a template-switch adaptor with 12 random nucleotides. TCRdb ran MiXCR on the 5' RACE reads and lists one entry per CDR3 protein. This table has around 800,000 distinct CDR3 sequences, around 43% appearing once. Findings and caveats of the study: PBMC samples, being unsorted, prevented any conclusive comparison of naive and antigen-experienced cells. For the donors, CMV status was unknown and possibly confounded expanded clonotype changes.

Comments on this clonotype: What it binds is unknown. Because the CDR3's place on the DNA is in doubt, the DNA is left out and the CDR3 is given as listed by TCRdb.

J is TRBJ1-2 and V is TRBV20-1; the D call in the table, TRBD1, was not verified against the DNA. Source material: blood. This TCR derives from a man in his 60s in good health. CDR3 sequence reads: CSAPPGTGYGCTF.